These 17 T cell receptor beta chains share one sample of origin, sequenced in a study of beta chain features in type 1 diabetes. Study results and limitations: All four CD4+ subsets from Type 1 diabetes patients carried moderately but significantly shorter TCRB CDR3s.

Expressed TCRB transcripts were sequenced because the isolated RNA had all been reverse transcribed beforehand. The table came from immunoSEQ multiplex PCR; TCRdb's copy has only in-frame clones and leaves some out. The sample comprises some 140,000 clones, around 9% of which are singletons, and 0.75% rests with the top ten. These receptors have no identified antigens. Source material: central memory CD4+ T cells from blood. These receptor sequences come from a young man with type 1 diabetes.

This chain joins TRBV5-6 and TRBJ2-7; 11 bases map to TRBD2. The ends lost 2 bases at V and 2 bases at J; junction bases unmatched: 12. The CDR3 sequence is 18 residues long. Per germline, CDR1 SGHDT and CDR2 YYEEEE. CDR3 protein: CASSFGASGGFRPYEQYF. The CDR3 coding sequence is TGTGCCAGCAGCTTCGGGGCTAGCGGGGGGTTCCGCCCCTACGAGCAGTACTTC.

The chain recombines TRBV18 with TRBJ2-7, with TRBD1 identical over 7 bases. Germline loops: CDR1 KGHSH, CDR2 LQKENI. The J segment lost 2 bases and the V segment lost 3 bases, leaving 7 bases of the junction unmatched. This CDR3 spans 15 amino acids. The CDR3 sequence: CASSPSRDRTYEQYF. CDR3 in DNA: TGTGCCAGCTCACCGAGCCGGGACAGAACCTACGAGCAGTACTTC.

In its sample, this clone was seen a few times. This chain joins TRBV28 and TRBJ2-2; D call uncertain. The CDR3 is 12 amino acids. Germline V CDR1 and CDR2: MDHEN, SYDVKM. V was shortened by 7 bases and J by 6 bases, with 9 bases between the two germline ends. The chain's CDR3 is CASTIQAGELFF. CDR3 in DNA: TGTGCCAGCACCATTCAGGCCGGGGAGCTGTTTTTT.

This clone was detected a few times. This sequence joins TRBV30 and TRBJ1-2; D might be TRBD1 (5 bases). The CDR3 runs to 12 residues. Trimming removed 7 bases at V and 4 bases at J, with 13 bases between. Per germline, CDR1 GTSNPN and CDR2 SVGIG (reference sequence). Here the CDR3 reads CASTQGGYGYTF. In DNA, the CDR3 is TGTGCCTCGACGCAGGGCGGCTATGGCTACACCTTC.

The rearrangement links TRBV7-8 to TRBJ1-2; TRBD1 matches at 7 bases. V shed 5 bases and J 4 bases; nucleotides not matched to a gene: 7. Germline V gene data show CDR1 as SGHVS and CDR2 as FQNEAQ. There are 14 residues in the CDR3. The CDR3 sequence: CASSPRGQLYGYTF. In DNA, the CDR3 is TGTGCCAGCAGCCCCCGGGGACAGCTCTATGGCTACACCTTC.

This clone was counted between two and nine times. V gene TRBV19 combines with J gene TRBJ1-6; the D is unclear. This CDR3 spans 13 amino acids. V lost 7 bases to trimming and J lost 4 bases, with 8 bases between them. The germline gives CDR1 LNHDA, CDR2 SQIVND (reference sequence). In DNA form, the CDR3 reads TGTGCCAGTAATCAGAATTATAATTCACCCCTCCACTTT. This translates into CASNQNYNSPLHF.

Concerning this clone itself: One end of the junction varies from germline; a read error may be responsible. V usage is TRBV29-1 and J usage is TRBJ2-3, with 9 bases matching TRBD1. CDR3 length: 17 residues. CDR1 is SQVTM and CDR2 is ANQGSEA in the germline V gene. The CDR3 bases are TGCAGCGTTGAAGTGGGACAGGGAGTCTTTAGCACGGATACGCAGTATTTT. Translating gives CSVEVGQGVFSTDTQYF.

J is TRBJ2-7 and V is TRBV30; D is undetermined. V was cut by 2 bases and J by 2 bases, with 4 bases left in between. The CDR3 sequence is 11 residues long. The germline CDR1 and CDR2 sequences are GTSNPN and SVGIG (reference sequence). In DNA, the CDR3 is TGTGCCTGGAGTTCAGCCTACGAGCAGTACTTC. This gives the protein CAWSSAYEQYF.

With respect to this clone: Other DNA sequences in this specimen translate into the identical CDR3. This rearrangement joins TRBV5-1 to TRBJ2-2, with 10 bases identical to TRBD1. The CDR3 consists of 16 residues. V was clipped by 0 bases and J by 3 bases; unmatched bases: 2. Germline V gives CDR1 SGHRS, CDR2 YFSETQ. The CDR3 protein is CASSLAGQGYTGELFF. The CDR3, as DNA: TGCGCCAGCAGCTTGGCGGGACAGGGGTACACCGGGGAGCTGTTTTTT.

This clone has a handful of counts. The gene calls are TRBV5-1 and TRBJ1-6, with D tentatively TRBD1 (6 bases). Trimming shortened V by 4 bases and J by 7 bases, and 9 bases separated the two germline ends. The CDR3 spans 13 residues. Per the germline V gene, CDR1 is SGHRS and CDR2 is YFSETQ. This CDR3 is CASSGDTNSPLHF. For the CDR3, the DNA is TGCGCCAGCAGCGGGGACACAAATTCACCCCTCCACTTT.

The V and J genes are TRBV5-4 and TRBJ1-2; D is unclear. Trimming removed 4 bases at V and 4 bases at J, with 8 bases between. This CDR3 has 12 amino acids. CDR1 SGHNT and CDR2 YYREEE come from the germline V gene (reference sequence). CDR3 DNA: TGTGCCAGCAGCGAGGAGGTCTATGGCTACACCTTC. Translating it yields CASSEEVYGYTF.

This clone was seen a few times. The rearrangement links TRBV7-3 to TRBJ2-3; D is possibly TRBD2 (7 bases). The CDR3 has 16 amino acids. Germline V lookup: CDR1 SGHTA, CDR2 FQGTGA. Trimming took off 1 base at V and 7 bases at J, with 18 bases between the two ends. The CDR3 region is CASSLMPGGRLNTQYF. The CDR3 DNA is TGTGCCAGCAGCTTAATGCCGGGGGGCCGATTGAATACGCAGTATTTT.

The chain carries TRBV19 and TRBJ2-1; D unclear. Germline V CDR1 and CDR2: LNHDA, SQIVND (reference sequence). The CDR3 runs to 12 residues. For the CDR3, the DNA is TGTTCTGTGGAGAGCTCCTACAATGAGCAGTTCTTC. It specifies CSVESSYNEQFF.

This clone was observed a few times. The rearrangement joins TRBV30 to TRBJ2-3; 7 bases map to TRBD2. The CDR3 has 11 residues. Losses at the gene ends were 5 bases for V and 7 bases for J; bases not matched to a gene: 3. Germline CDR1 reads GTSNPN; CDR2 reads SVGIG (reference sequence). The CDR3 DNA reads TGTGCCTGGGGACTAGGGCATACGCAGTATTTT. Protein sequence: CAWGLGHTQYF.

This clone was counted between two and nine times. The chain has TRBV2 and TRBJ2-5; D possibly corresponds to TRBD2 (5 bases). The V gene lost 8 bases and the J gene lost 11 bases, with 21 bases spanning the gap. Germline V gene sequence: CDR1 SNHLY, CDR2 FYNNEI. The CDR3 runs 13 residues. The CDR3 sequence is CASQVNSGERQYF. DNA of the CDR3: TGTGCCAGCCAAGTGAACTCTGGCGAGCGGCAGTACTTC.

The chain joins TRBV11-3 to TRBJ2-7, with TRBD1 matching 9 bases. The trim removed 2 bases at V and 4 bases at J, leaving 6 bases unmatched. Germline V gives CDR1 SGHNT, CDR2 YENEEA. The CDR3 is made up of 15 amino acids. CDR3 nucleotides: TGTGCCAGCAGCTTACAAGAAGGACAGGGGTACGAGCAGTACTTC. Translation: CASSLQEGQGYEQYF.

This clone was seen more than once but under ten times. The rearrangement joins TRBV5-1 to TRBJ2-1; 7 bases match TRBD1. This CDR3 comprises 14 residues. The germline V gene encodes CDR1 SGHRS and CDR2 YFSETQ. J was trimmed by 12 bases and V by 1 base; bases with no gene match: 10. The CDR3 sequence: CASSLNPGQTRQFF. The CDR3 DNA reads TGCGCCAGCAGCTTGAACCCGGGACAGACTCGGCAGTTCTTC.